Shown below are 12 T cell receptor beta chains from a single sample sequenced in a study of control samples from healthy donors and cancer patients. Assay: immunoSEQ multiplex PCR; the TCRdb copy retains only in-frame clones and omits some. The sample yields around 90,000 clones, around nine tenths seen once. Sequenced sample: blood. These receptors all stem from a man aged 30-40 years in good health.

This clone has ten or more counts. The chain links TRBV9 to TRBJ2-2; unclear D gene. The CDR3 sequence is 12 residues long. Germline values: CDR1 SGDLS, CDR2 YYNGEE. V lost 0 bases to trimming and J lost 7 bases, with 4 bases between them. CDR3 nucleotide sequence: TGTGCCAGCAGCGTAGAGGTCGGGGAGCTGTTTTTT. It specifies CASSVEVGELFF.

V and J are TRBV4-1 and TRBJ1-1, with 10 bases identical to TRBD1. CDR1 is MGHRA, CDR2 YSYEKL, per germline. V was pared by 4 bases and J by 3 bases, with 11 bases of the junction left unmatched. The CDR3 covers 17 residues. CDR3 DNA: TGCGCCAGCAGCCCCAGGGGCGGGACAGGGGTGGACACTGAAGCTTTCTTT. Translation gives CASSPRGGTGVDTEAFF.

The rearrangement links TRBV24-1 to TRBJ2-7; the D gene is possibly TRBD2 (6 bases). The CDR3 is made up of 13 amino acids. Germline CDR1 and CDR2: KGHDR and SFDVKD. With 2 bases removed from V and 7 bases from J, the gap between germline ends came to 11 bases. This CDR3 is CATSDSDAGEQYF. In nucleotides, the CDR3 is TGTGCCACCAGTGATTCGGACGCGGGGGAGCAGTACTTC.

This chain connects TRBV18 to TRBJ1-1; D ambiguous. Germline CDR1 KGHSH, CDR2 LQKENI. The CDR3 spans 13 residues. V was clipped by 2 bases and J by 1 base, with 5 bases between them. The CDR3 reads CASSPVQNTEAFF. CDR3 coding DNA: TGTGCCAGCTCACCAGTGCAGAACACTGAAGCTTTCTTT.

This clone turned up a few times. This rearrangement joins TRBV9 to TRBJ2-2; 7 nucleotides match TRBD2. J was trimmed by 1 base and V by 4 bases; bases with no gene match: 13. Germline CDR1 SGDLS, CDR2 YYNGEE. The CDR3 length is 18 residues. CDR3: CASSYSTGGRRNTGELFF. CDR3 DNA sequence: TGTGCCAGCAGCTACTCCACCGGGGGGAGAAGGAACACCGGGGAGCTGTTTTTT. Drawing the rest from reference TRBV9 and TRBJ2-2, the complete variable domain is DSGVTQTPKHLITATGQRVTLRCSPRSGDLSVYWYQQSLDQGLQFLIQYYNGEERAKGNILERFSAQQFPDLHSELNLSSLELGDSALYFCASSYSTGGRRNTGELFFGEGSRLTVL.

This clone was detected a few times. The V gene is TRBV11-2, the J gene TRBJ2-5, with 9 nucleotides matching TRBD2. The CDR3 covers 16 residues. V shed 8 bases and J 4 bases; nucleotides not matched to a gene: 14. Germline values: CDR1 SGHAT, CDR2 FQNNGV. The CDR3 DNA sequence: TGTGCCAGCGGAATCCGCCGGGGGCGGGGGGGAGAGACCCAGTACTTC. Its protein is CASGIRRGRGGETQYF.

This chain joins TRBV30 and TRBJ1-1; perhaps TRBD1 as D (5 bases). Between the trimmed V and J ends, which lost 5 bases and 1 base, there was a span of 17 bases. This CDR3 is built from 15 residues. Germline V CDR1 and CDR2: GTSNPN, SVGIG (reference sequence). CDR3 in DNA: TGTGCCTGGGATACTAAGGGGCTTTCGAACACTGAAGCTTTCTTT. It specifies CAWDTKGLSNTEAFF.

The rearrangement joins TRBV2 to TRBJ2-3; weak D call: TRBD1 (6 bases). V was pared by 4 bases and J by 3 bases, with 8 bases between. Germline lookup yields CDR1 SNHLY and CDR2 FYNNEI. This CDR3 spans 13 amino acids. The DNA of the CDR3 is TGTGCCAGCAGTGGCCAGGGGACAGATACGCAGTATTTT. Encoded protein: CASSGQGTDTQYF.

Here the CDR3 reads CASMEGGNADTQYF. The CDR3 bases are TGTGCCAGCATGGAAGGGGGAAACGCAGATACGCAGTATTTT. The chain is built from TRBV6-5 and TRBJ2-3; a weak D match, TRBD1 (6 bases). The V and J ends lost 7 bases and 4 bases respectively, with 15 bases between them. Germline values: CDR1 MNHEY, CDR2 SVGAGI. The CDR3 has 14 amino acids.

This clone was observed a single time. This chain joins TRBV6-2 or TRBV6-3 and TRBJ1-1, with TRBD1 matching over 8 bases. CDR1 MNHEY and CDR2 SVGEGT come from the germline V gene. This CDR3 has 14 amino acids. V was pared by 6 bases and J by 2 bases, with 5 bases of the junction left unmatched. The CDR3 spells CASSDRGGNTEAFF. The CDR3 nucleotides are TGTGCCAGCAGCGACAGGGGAGGCAACACTGAAGCTTTCTTT.

The V call is TRBV19, the J call TRBJ1-2, with a possible D match to TRBD1 (5 bases). CDR3 length: 15 residues. Germline V gene data show CDR1 as LNHDA and CDR2 as SQIVND (reference sequence). V was pared by 7 bases and J by 0 bases, with 15 bases between. CDR3 region: CASTLAGYSNYGYTF. For the CDR3, the DNA is TGTGCCAGTACACTTGCAGGGTACTCTAACTATGGCTACACCTTC.

Only a few counts were recorded for this clone. This chain uses TRBV27 with TRBJ1-1; tentative D call: TRBD1 (5 bases). Germline V gene lookup returns CDR1 MNHEY and CDR2 SMNVEV (reference sequence). With 6 bases removed from V and 1 base from J, the gap between germline ends came to 12 bases. The CDR3 consists of 14 residues. The CDR3 is CASSFLQGNTEAFF. The CDR3 coding sequence is TGTGCCAGCAGCTTTCTTCAGGGGAACACTGAAGCTTTCTTT.